This TCR beta chain was identified during a study of cytomegalovirus exposure and HLA in healthy donors. General study findings and limits: Further analysis was carried out later, and it showed several of the most significant clusters appearing linked to common viral pathogens. Another analysis was done later, and it associated more than 15,000 TCR beta sequences with HLA alleles at 0.05 false discovery rate. There was a cluster of highly shared sequence variants that was likely a sequencing artifact.

Germline V gives CDR1 MDHEN, CDR2 SYDVKM. Deletions cut 3 bases from V and 3 bases from J, with 12 bases between. CDR3 size: 15 residues. This clone appeared a single time. Its antigen is not identified. PCR primers comprised 60 Vbeta and 13 Jbeta primers. Some clones are missing from TCRdb's copy, which holds only in-frame ones; the method was immunoSEQ multiplex PCR. In the table there are approximately 140,000 clones, about four fifths of which are singletons. Sequenced sample: PBMCs. This chain joins TRBV28 and TRBJ1-5; the D gene is possibly TRBD1 (5 bases). The sequence came from a man aged 30 to 39 in good health and CMV-seronegative. CDR3: CASSFEGVPNQPQHF. DNA of the CDR3: TGTGCCAGCAGTTTTGAAGGGGTCCCCAATCAGCCCCAGCATTTT.